The 25 T cell receptor beta chains below come from one sample, sequenced in a study of molecular identifiers for immune sequencing clone quantification (dated by TCRdb to 2016 to 2018). Preparation of the library involved PCR. This sample was sequenced with a NextSeq 500. The public reads were reprocessed in TCRdb via fastp at Q25 and MiXCR, keeping in-frame beta chains. A single entry per CDR3 protein holds the most common genes and DNA from its merged rows. Within this sample are a few hundred thousand distinct CDR3 sequences, with about 23% of them counted one time only. Jointly, the top ten make up around 0.76% of the sample. Source material: naive CD8+ T cells from blood, with Jurkat cell RNA spiked in. The sample's cell subset or site label, in plain terms: FACS-sorted CD8+CD4-CCR7+CD45RA+ naive T cells. The receptor source for this set is a human donor in good health. Some libraries in this study had Jurkat cell RNA spiked in.

In regard to this clonotype: A clone one base away is much larger, so this may be a read error. The V and J genes are TRBV29-1 and TRBJ1-1; 10 bases match TRBD1. Germline trimming cut 6 bases from V and 6 bases from J; bases unmatched to any gene: 1. This CDR3 is 11 amino acids long. The germline V gene encodes CDR1 SQVTM and CDR2 ANQGSEA. The CDR3 nucleotides read TGCAGCGTGACAGGGGGCGCTGAAGCTTTCTTT. Translated, it gives CSVTGGAEAFF.

CDR3 sequence: CASSLHSQSYEQYF. CDR3 sequence (DNA): TGCGCCAGCAGCCTGCATTCTCAGTCCTACGAGCAGTACTTC. The chain couples TRBV4-1 to TRBJ2-7; D gene uncertain. V lost 4 bases to trimming and J lost 1 base, with 11 bases between them. There are 14 residues in the CDR3. The germline V gene has CDR1 MGHRA and CDR2 YSYEKL.

As for this clonotype: This may arise from a read error, as a much more abundant clone is one base away. The J gene is TRBJ2-4, the V gene TRBV2; TRBD1 matches 7 bases. The germline gives CDR1 SNHLY, CDR2 FYNNEI. The CDR3 covers 14 residues. In DNA, the CDR3 is TGTGCCGGCAGTGAATACAGGGGAACTAACATTCAGTACTTC. It encodes CAGSEYRGTNIQYF.

This clonotype was observed a few times. The V gene is TRBV28, the J gene TRBJ2-7, with TRBD2 matching 9 bases. The trim removed 1 base at V and 2 bases at J, leaving 15 bases unmatched. The CDR3 has 19 amino acids. Germline loops: CDR1 MDHEN, CDR2 SYDVKM. Here the CDR3 DNA reads TGTGCCAGCAGTTTATCCTACACCACGACAGCGGGAGGTACCTACGAGCAGTACTTC. It codes for CASSLSYTTTAGGTYEQYF.

This clonotype was seen only once. A junction boundary mismatches the germline segment, possibly from a read error. The chain has TRBV3-1 and TRBJ2-5, with no clear D. There are 12 residues in the CDR3. Germline V CDR1 and CDR2: LGHDT, YNNKEL (reference sequence). The CDR3: CASNQKVETQYF. CDR3 DNA: TGTGCCAGCAACCAAAAGGTGGAGACCCAGTACTTC.

Remarks on this clonotype: Just one base apart from a much larger clone, this may be a read error. The rearrangement joins TRBV24-1 to TRBJ2-1; D possibly corresponds to TRBD1 (6 bases). Germline values: CDR1 KGHDR, CDR2 SFDVKD. The CDR3 has 14 amino acids. Here the CDR3 DNA reads TGTGCCACCAGTGATTCAGGACAGTATAATGGGCAGTTCTTC. Its translation is CATSDSGQYNGQFF.

In this sample, this clonotype turned up many times. The V and J genes are TRBV12-3 or TRBV12-4 and TRBJ1-1; 7 bases are a match to TRBD1. This CDR3 spans 12 amino acids. V was pared by 6 bases and J by 7 bases, with 5 bases of the junction left unmatched. CDR3 sequence (DNA): TGTGCCAGCAGCCGGGACAGTGTTGAAGCTTTCTTT. Its protein product is CASSRDSVEAFF.

Concerning this clonotype itself: At one end, the junction sequence differs from germline, possibly due to a read error. The chain joins TRBV6-1 to TRBJ1-5, with D tentatively TRBD1 (6 bases). The CDR3 has 12 residues. Germline CDR1 reads MNHNS; CDR2 reads SASEGT. This chain's CDR3 is CAGSTGYQPQHF. The CDR3 DNA sequence: TGTGCCGGCAGTACAGGGTATCAGCCCCAGCATTTT.

The CDR3 sequence: CASSLGSFSGRAQYF. DNA of the CDR3: TGTGCCAGCAGTTTAGGCTCCTTTAGCGGGAGGGCGCAGTATTTT. This sequence joins TRBV27 and TRBJ2-3; TRBD2 matches 11 bases. V gave up 2 bases and J gave up 10 bases; unmatched junction bases: 8. The CDR3 spans 15 residues. Germline V gene data show CDR1 as MNHEY and CDR2 as SMNVEV (reference sequence).

The CDR3 here is CASSQGQGGFEQYF. For the CDR3, the DNA is TGTGCCAGCAGCCAAGGGCAGGGGGGCTTCGAGCAGTACTTC. V usage is TRBV3-1 and J usage is TRBJ2-7, with D possibly TRBD1 on 7 matching bases. CDR3 length: 14 amino acids. The ends were cut back, 1 base at V and 6 bases at J, with 13 bases in the middle. The germline V gene encodes CDR1 LGHDT and CDR2 YNNKEL (reference sequence).

This clonotype showed up many times. CDR3 in DNA: TGCGCCAGCAGCTTGACTAGCGGGGGCCAAGAGACCCAGTACTTC. This sequence encodes CASSLTSGGQETQYF. The gene calls are TRBV5-1 and TRBJ2-5; 11 bases agree with TRBD2. Germline lookup yields CDR1 SGHRS and CDR2 YFSETQ. V shed 1 base and J 1 base; nucleotides not matched to a gene: 0. The CDR3 loop spans 15 amino acids.

The chain combines TRBV4-1 with TRBJ1-1; D call uncertain. Per the germline V gene, CDR1 is MGHRA and CDR2 is YSYEKL. The V end was cut by 1 base, the J end by 0 bases, with 12 bases between. There are 16 residues in the CDR3. DNA for the CDR3: TGCGCCAGCAGCCAAGGGGTCAGAACTCTGAACACTGAAGCTTTCTTT. Amino acids: CASSQGVRTLNTEAFF.

The CDR3 reads CASSPSQGGGNTGELFF. Written as DNA, the CDR3 is TGTGCCAGCAGCCCTTCCCAAGGGGGGGGGAACACCGGGGAGCTGTTTTTT. The rearrangement joins TRBV3-1 to TRBJ2-2, with D perhaps TRBD2 (7 bases). V was clipped by 4 bases and J by 1 base, with 16 bases between them. Germline loops: CDR1 LGHDT, CDR2 YNNKEL (reference sequence). The CDR3 runs 17 residues. The full variable domain, its missing parts supplied by reference TRBV3-1 and TRBJ2-2, is DTAVSQTPKYLVTQMGNDKSIKCEQNLGHDTMYWYKQDSKKFLKIMFSYNNKELIINETVPNRFSPKSPDKAHLNLHINSLELGDSAVYFCASSPSQGGGNTGELFFGEGSRLTVL.

This clonotype has ten or more counts. J is TRBJ1-1 and V is TRBV5-6; 7 bases align to TRBD1. From germline, CDR1 is SGHDT and CDR2 YYEEEE. J was trimmed by 0 bases and V by 4 bases; bases with no gene match: 12. This CDR3 spans 17 amino acids. CDR3 in DNA: TGTGCCAGCAGCCCAGGCATTAGGGGGCTCATGAACACTGAAGCTTTCTTT. Its translation: CASSPGIRGLMNTEAFF.

This clonotype was seen ten or more times. The genes are TRBV7-2 and TRBJ1-5; the D is unclear. CDR3 length: 13 residues. Germline CDR1 reads SGHTA; CDR2 reads FQGNSA. V shed 0 bases and J shed 6 bases, with 6 bases lying between them. The CDR3 region has the DNA TGTGCCAGCAGCTTAGCATCGACTCAGCCCCAGCATTTT. This codes for CASSLASTQPQHF.

With respect to this clonotype: Mismatch with germline at one junction end may stem from a read error. The V gene is TRBV4-2, the J gene TRBJ1-4, with D hard to call. Germline V gene data show CDR1 as LGHNA and CDR2 as YNFKEQ. The CDR3 extends over 18 amino acids. The CDR3 loop reads CVSSQDFGHYTTNEKLFF. CDR3 coding DNA: TGTGTCAGCAGCCAAGATTTCGGTCACTATACAACTAATGAAAAACTGTTTTTT.

Turning to this clonotype: A junction end diverges from the germline sequence, so it may reflect a read error. The rearrangement links TRBV30 to TRBJ2-3; perhaps TRBD1 as D (6 bases). CDR3 size: 17 residues. Germline loops: CDR1 GTSNPN, CDR2 SVGIG (reference sequence). The CDR3 here is CAWSMRRADRFTDAQYF. In nucleotides, the CDR3 is TGTGCCTGGAGCATGCGAAGAGCGGACAGATTCACAGATGCGCAGTATTTT.

This clonotype was counted at least ten times. J is TRBJ2-3 and V is TRBV7-2; D ambiguous. V gave up 3 bases and J gave up 0 bases, with 16 bases separating them. The CDR3 loop spans 17 amino acids. CDR1 and CDR2 from the germline V gene are SGHTA and FQGNSA. For the CDR3, the DNA is TGTGCCAGCAGCTTTTTAGTGGTGGGAATTAGCACAGATACGCAGTATTTT. Residues: CASSFLVVGISTDTQYF. Variable domain in full (rest from reference TRBV7-2 and TRBJ2-3): GAGVSQSPSNKVTEKGKDVELRCDPISGHTALYWYRQSLGQGLEFLIYFQGNSAPDKSGLPSDRFSAERTGGSVSTLTIQRTQQEDSAVYLCASSFLVVGISTDTQYFGPGTRLTVL.

This clonotype was seen more than once but under ten times. The genes are TRBV4-1 and TRBJ2-5; 9 nucleotides align to TRBD1. The germline V gene has CDR1 MGHRA and CDR2 YSYEKL. The CDR3 has 17 amino acids. Unmatched junction bases numbered 14, after V lost 6 bases and J lost 3 bases. CDR3 amino acids: CASRHVGQGSGEETQYF. The CDR3, as DNA: TGCGCCAGCAGACACGTCGGACAGGGGTCGGGCGAAGAGACCCAGTACTTC.

This clonotype was recorded only once. Just one base apart from a much larger clone, this may be a read error. The chain joins TRBV4-1 to TRBJ2-1; 8 bases fit TRBD1. Germline assignment: CDR1 MGHRA and CDR2 YSYEKL. The CDR3 sequence is 14 residues long. CDR3 sequence reads: CASSRDRGDNEQIF. The CDR3 bases are TGCGCCAGCAGCCGCGACAGGGGTGACAATGAGCAGATCTTC.

As concerns this clonotype: This sequence may be a read error, since a much larger clone differs from it by one base. The chain couples TRBV19 to TRBJ2-3; TRBD2 is a possible D gene (5 bases). Germline lookup yields CDR1 LNHDA and CDR2 SQIVND (reference sequence). This CDR3 comprises 14 residues. For the CDR3, the DNA is TGTGCCAGTAGTACAACGGCTAGCAAAGATACGCAGTATTTT. Translated, it gives CASSTTASKDTQYF.

A word on this clonotype: At one end the junction does not follow the germline gene, possibly because of a read error. The V call is TRBV27, the J call TRBJ2-2; maybe TRBD2 (6 bases). CDR1 is MNHEY, CDR2 SMNVEV, per germline (reference sequence). The CDR3 contains 14 residues. The CDR3: CASMSGGWAGELVF. The CDR3 DNA reads as TGTGCCAGCATGAGTGGAGGGTGGGCCGGGGAGCTGGTTTTT.

The table lists this clonotype with many counts. This chain joins TRBV30 and TRBJ2-7; D is possibly TRBD1 (5 bases). The CDR3 has 15 amino acids. Trimming removed 0 bases from V and 0 bases from J, with 12 bases in between. Per the germline V gene, CDR1 is GTSNPN and CDR2 is SVGIG (reference sequence). In DNA, the CDR3 is TGTGCCTGGAGTGTAGGGCCAGGGCACTCCTACGAGCAGTACTTC. Translation gives CAWSVGPGHSYEQYF.

With regard to this clonotype: Since a much larger clone is just one base distant, this may be a read error. J is TRBJ2-5 and V is TRBV4-1; TRBD1 is a possible D gene (6 bases). V was cut by 3 bases and J by 1 base, with 18 bases left in between. Germline V CDR1 and CDR2: MGHRA, YSYEKL. This CDR3 has 17 residues. CDR3 coding DNA: TGCGCCAGCAGCCAGACCCAATCCGGACAGCTCCAAGAGACCCAGTACTTC. Translation gives CASSQTQSGQLQETQYF.

This rearrangement joins TRBV20-1 to TRBJ2-7, with 8 bases lining up with TRBD1. CDR3 length equals 12 residues. CDR1 is DFQATT, CDR2 SNEGSKA, per germline (reference sequence). With 7 bases clipped from V and 5 bases from J, the junction kept 7 bases outside the gene matches. CDR3 region: CSVLGQGDEQYF. The CDR3 bases are TGCAGTGTACTCGGACAGGGCGACGAGCAGTACTTC.